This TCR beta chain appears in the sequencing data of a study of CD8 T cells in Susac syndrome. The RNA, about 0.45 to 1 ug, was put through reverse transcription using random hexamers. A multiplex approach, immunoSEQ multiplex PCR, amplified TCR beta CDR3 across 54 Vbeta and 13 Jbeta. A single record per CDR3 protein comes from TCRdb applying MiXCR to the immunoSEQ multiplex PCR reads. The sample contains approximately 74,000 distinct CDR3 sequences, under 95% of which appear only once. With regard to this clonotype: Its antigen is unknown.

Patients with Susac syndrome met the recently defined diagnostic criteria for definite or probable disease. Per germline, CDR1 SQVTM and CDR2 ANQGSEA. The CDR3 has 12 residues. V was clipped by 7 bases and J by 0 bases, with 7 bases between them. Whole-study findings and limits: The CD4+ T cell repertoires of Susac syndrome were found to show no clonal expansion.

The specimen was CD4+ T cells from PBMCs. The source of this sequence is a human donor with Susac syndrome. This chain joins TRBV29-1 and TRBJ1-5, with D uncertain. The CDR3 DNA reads TGCAGCGCGGCTTATAGCAATCAGCCCCAGCATTTT. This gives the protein CSAAYSNQPQHF.